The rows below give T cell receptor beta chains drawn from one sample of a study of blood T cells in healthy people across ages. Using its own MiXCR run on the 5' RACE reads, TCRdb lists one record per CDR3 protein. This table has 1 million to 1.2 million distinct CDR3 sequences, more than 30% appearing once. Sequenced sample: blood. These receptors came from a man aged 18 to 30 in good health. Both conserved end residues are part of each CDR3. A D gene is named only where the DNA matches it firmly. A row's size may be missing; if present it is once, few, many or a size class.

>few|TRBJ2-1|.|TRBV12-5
TGTGCTAGTGCCATTTCGCTAGGCCCCTACAATGAGCAGTTCTTC
CASAISLGPYNEQFF
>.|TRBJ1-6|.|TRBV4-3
TGCGCCAGCAGCCGTGGGGGAGTTGATTCACCCCTCCACTTT
CASSRGGVDSPLHF
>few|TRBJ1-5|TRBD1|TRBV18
TGTGCCAGCTCACCATCGGGACAGGGAAATAGCAATCAGCCCCAGCATTTT
CASSPSGQGNSNQPQHF
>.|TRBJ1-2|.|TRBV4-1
TGCGCCAGCAGCCAAGCCCGACCAGGGGTAGGCTATGGCTACACCTTC
CASSQARPGVGYGYTF
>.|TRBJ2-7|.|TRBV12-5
TGTGCTAGTACCCTCGAGGGCCAGGCCATCGCCTACGAGCAGTACTTC
CASTLEGQAIAYEQYF
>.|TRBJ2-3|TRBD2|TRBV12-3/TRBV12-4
TGTGCCAGCAATTTTGGTAGCGGGGGGAGAGATACGCAGTATTTT
CASNFGSGGRDTQYF
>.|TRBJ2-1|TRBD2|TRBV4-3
TGCGCCAGCAGCCAAGATTTGTCTAGCGGGGGGGCTTCCTACAATGAGCAGTTCTTC
CASSQDLSSGGASYNEQFF
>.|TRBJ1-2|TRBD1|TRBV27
TGTGCCAGCGGTTGGGACAGCACCTTC
CASGWDSTF
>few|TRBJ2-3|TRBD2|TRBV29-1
TGCAGCGTCGACGGACTAGCGGGGGTCGCTAGCACAGATACGCAGTATTTT
CSVDGLAGVASTDTQYF
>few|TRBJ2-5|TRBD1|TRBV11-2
TGTGCCAGCAAAACCGGGGACGGGACAGGCTCGTGGGAGACCCAGTACTTC
CASKTGDGTGSWETQYF
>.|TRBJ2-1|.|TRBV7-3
TGTGCCAGCAGCTTAGGGCAGGTTCCAAACAATGAGCAGTTCTTC
CASSLGQVPNNEQFF
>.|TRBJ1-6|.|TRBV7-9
TGTGCCAGCAGCTTAGCGCTCAGTTATAATTCACCCCTCCACTTT
CASSLALSYNSPLHF
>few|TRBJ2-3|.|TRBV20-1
TGCAGTGCTACCGCGGTCTCGGCAGACCGCACAGATACGCAGTATTTT
CSATAVSADRTDTQYF
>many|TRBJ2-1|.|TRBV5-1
TGCGCCAGCAGCATAACACTAGATGAGCAGTTCTTC
CASSITLDEQFF
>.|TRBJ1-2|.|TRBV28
TGTGCCAGCAGTTTTGCGGCAGCGGGGAACTATGGCTACACCTTC
CASSFAAAGNYGYTF
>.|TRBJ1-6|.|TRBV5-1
TGCGCCAGCAGCTTGGACCGGGACGGTAATTCACCCCTCCACTTT
CASSLDRDGNSPLHF
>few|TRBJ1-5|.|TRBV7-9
TGTGCCAGCAGCACCCGGGATATTAATCAGCCCCAGCATTTT
CASSTRDINQPQHF
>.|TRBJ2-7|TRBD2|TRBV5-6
TGTGCCAGCAGTTCCGGACTAGGCGGGGGGGCCTTTGGTATTCACGAGCAGTACTTC
CASSSGLGGGAFGIHEQYF
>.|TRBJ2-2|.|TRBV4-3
TGCGCCAGCAGCCCCCTTGGGGGAACGAACACCGGGGAGCTGTTTTTT
CASSPLGGTNTGELFF
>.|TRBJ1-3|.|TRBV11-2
TGTGCCAGCAGCTTAGGGGTCCTGAGCTCTGGAAACACCATATATTTT
CASSLGVLSSGNTIYF
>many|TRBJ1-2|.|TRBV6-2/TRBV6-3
TGTGCCAGCAGTCCTGGACACTCTAACTATGGCTACACCTTC
CASSPGHSNYGYTF
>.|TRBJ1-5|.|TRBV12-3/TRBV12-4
TGTGCCAGCAGCGGGCGGGTTGGGAGTGGTAATCAGCCCCAGCATTTT
CASSGRVGSGNQPQHF
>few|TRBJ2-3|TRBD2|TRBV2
TGTGCCAGCAGTCCCCTAGCGGGGGTCACAGATACGCAGTATTTT
CASSPLAGVTDTQYF
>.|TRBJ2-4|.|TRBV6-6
TGTGCCAGCAGTTACTCGAGGGCCGGGGCGGCAAACATTCAGTACTTC
CASSYSRAGAANIQYF
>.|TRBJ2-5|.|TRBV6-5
TGTGCCAGCAGTTACTCGGGACGGTCCCAAGAGACCCAGTACTTC
CASSYSGRSQETQYF
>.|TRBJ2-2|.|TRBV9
TGTGCCAGCAGCGTACAGGGGACGGCCGGGGAGCTGTTTTTT
CASSVQGTAGELFF
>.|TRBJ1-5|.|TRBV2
TGTGCCAGCAGTGAAGGTAGTGGGCCCTCTATTGACCAGCATTTT
CASSEGSGPSIDQHF
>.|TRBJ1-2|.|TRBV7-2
TGTGCCAGCAGCGGGGACATCTATGGCTACACCTTC
CASSGDIYGYTF
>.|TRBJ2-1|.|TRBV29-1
TGCAGCGTTGAAGGAATAGGGTTCAGCCCCTACAATGAGCAGTTCTTC
CSVEGIGFSPYNEQFF
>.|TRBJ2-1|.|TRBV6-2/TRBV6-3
TGTGCCAGCAGAGAACGGGGGCCCAGCTACAATGAGCAGTTCTTC
CASRERGPSYNEQFF
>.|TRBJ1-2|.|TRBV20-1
TGCAGTGCTAGAGATCAACCTAACTATGGCTACACCTTC
CSARDQPNYGYTF
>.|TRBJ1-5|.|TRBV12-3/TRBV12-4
TGTGCCAGCAGTCTCGACAGGCACAATCAGCCCCAGCATTTT
CASSLDRHNQPQHF
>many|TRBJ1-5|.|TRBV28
TGTGCCAGCAGTTTGTTCAGGGATACCAATCAGCCCCAGCATTTT
CASSLFRDTNQPQHF
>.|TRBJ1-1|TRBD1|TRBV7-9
TGTGCCAGCAGCCTGGACAGGGAGAGCACTGAAGCTTTCTTT
CASSLDRESTEAFF
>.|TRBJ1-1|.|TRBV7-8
TGTGCCAGCAGCTTCAGGGTCGGCACTGAAGCTTTCTTT
CASSFRVGTEAFF
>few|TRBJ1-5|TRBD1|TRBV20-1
TGCAGTGCCGGACAGGGAAGGCAGCCCCAGCATTTT
CSAGQGRQPQHF
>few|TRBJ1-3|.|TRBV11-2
TGTGCCAGCAGCCACTTCTCAGGGTCGCCTGGAAACACCATATATTTT
CASSHFSGSPGNTIYF
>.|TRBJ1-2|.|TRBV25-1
TGTGCCAGCAGTGAATCAGGGTGGTATGGCTACACCTTC
CASSESGWYGYTF
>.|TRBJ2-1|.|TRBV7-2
TGTGCCAGCAGCTTCTACCCACAGGGAAGGGCCCTTAATGAGCAGTTCTTC
CASSFYPQGRALNEQFF
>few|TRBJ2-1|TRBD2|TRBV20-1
TGCAGTGCCACCTTAGCGGGGATCTACAATGAGCAGTTCTTC
CSATLAGIYNEQFF
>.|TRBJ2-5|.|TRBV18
TGTGCCAGCTCACAGCTCGGACAGACCATCCTCAATGAGCAGTACTTC
CASSQLGQTILNEQYF
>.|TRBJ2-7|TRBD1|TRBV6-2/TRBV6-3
TGTGCCACCCGGGACAGTATAAACTACGAGCAGTACTTC
CATRDSINYEQYF
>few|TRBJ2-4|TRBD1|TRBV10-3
TGTGCCATCAGTGAGTTCGGACAGGGACTAGCCAAAAACATTCAGTACTTC
CAISEFGQGLAKNIQYF
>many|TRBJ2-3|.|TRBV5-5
TGTGCCAGCAGCTTGGCACAGGGTGGCACAGATACGCAGTATTTT
CASSLAQGGTDTQYF
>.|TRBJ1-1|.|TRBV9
TGTGCCAGCAGCGTAAAGATGGAGGGGGGCACTGAAGCTTTCTTT
CASSVKMEGGTEAFF
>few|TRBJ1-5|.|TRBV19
TGTGCCAGTAGTATCACGGCTGACGGTAGCAATCAGCCCCAGCATTTT
CASSITADGSNQPQHF
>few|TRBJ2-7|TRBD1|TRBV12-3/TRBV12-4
TGTGCCAGCAGTTCGAACAGGGGGATGTACTTC
CASSSNRGMYF
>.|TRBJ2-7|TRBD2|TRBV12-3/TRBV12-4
TGTGCCAGCAGGGCCGGGACTACTGGTTACGAGCAGTACTTC
CASRAGTTGYEQYF
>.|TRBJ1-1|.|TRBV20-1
TGCAGTGCTAGAGATGAGGGGTGTCAAGCTTTCTTT
CSARDEGCQAFF
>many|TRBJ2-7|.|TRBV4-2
TGTGCCAGCAGCCAAGGCGGGCAAACCTACGAGCAGTACTTC
CASSQGGQTYEQYF
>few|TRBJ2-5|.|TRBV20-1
TGCAGTGCTCCGAAGGCGGGACTGGAAAATGAGCAGTACTTC
CSAPKAGLENEQYF
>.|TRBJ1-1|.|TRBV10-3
TGTGCCATCAGTGAGTCGATAGGGGGACATTCAGGCACTGAAGCTTTCTTT
CAISESIGGHSGTEAFF
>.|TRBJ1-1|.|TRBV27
TGTGCCACCTCGAAGGGACGGAACACTGAAGCTTTCTTT
CATSKGRNTEAFF
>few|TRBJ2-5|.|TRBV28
TGTGCCAGCAGCACAGGGAAAGAGACCCAGTACTTC
CASSTGKETQYF
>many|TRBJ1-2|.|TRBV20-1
TGCAGTGCTAGTCCAGGGGATTATGGCTACACCTTC
CSASPGDYGYTF